The following is a T cell receptor (beta chain) sequence with its context. There is no known antigen for this receptor. The sample holds no much larger clone one base away, and base qualities are not on file. The method behind the library was 5' RACE. Sequenced on an Illumina HiSeq 2500. The second PCR ran for about 7 to 11 cycles and used a J-beta primer mix along with a sample-barcoded 5' primer. A template-switch 5' adaptor carrying 12 random nucleotides introduced a unique molecular identifier onto each TCR beta cDNA molecule. At least 3 million CDR3-containing paired-end reads were obtained from each sample. All of the RNA was converted into first-strand cDNA using the Mint cDNA synthesis kit, with a TRBC-specific oligonucleotide serving as the primer. After uracil-DNA glycosylase treatment, a first 18-cycle PCR used universal primers M1SS and BC2_uni_R on all cDNA. The authors processed their data as follows. For normalization, 1 million high-quality reads, each with a distinct molecular identifier, were randomly selected from each sample. Reads sharing molecular identifiers were discarded rather than binned into consensus sequences. MiTCR, run with a Q25 quality threshold and the strictest error-elimination algorithm, handled CDR3 identification, clonotype clustering and error correction. A nonparametric unseen species model with Euler transformation was used to estimate lower-bound total TCR beta diversity. The raw public reads went through TCRdb reprocessing: fastp at Q25, MiXCR clone calling, in-frame beta chains kept. Under each unique CDR3 protein, matching rows form one entry showing the most common genes and DNA. These V and J calls originate from TCRdb's pipeline instead of the authors' own analysis. The sample contains about 1.8 million distinct CDR3 sequences, just under 50% of them found a single time. Over 2% of the sample goes to the ten largest clones.

This entry comes from a study of blood T cells in healthy people across ages (dated by TCRdb to about 2015). Turning to the overall study: In model experiments, template switching captured roughly one uniquely barcoded TCR beta cDNA molecule for every two T cells. To track age-related changes in TCR beta repertoire diversity, the study relied on deep sequencing normalized with unique cDNA molecular identifiers. Donors were grouped into four age groups: young (average roughly 17 years), middle-aged (39), aged (about 60) and long-lived (about 82). To avoid experimental bias, donors of different ages were spread randomly across the sequencing lanes. For two donors (one aged 18 to 30 and one aged 80 or older), the study analyzed two additional independent replicas of 1 million unique cDNA reads from the same blood draw. The study at large found these results: Estimates of total diversity based on one million sequenced T cells were regarded as lower bounds and as underestimates. The CMV infection status of donors was not known, potentially confounding age-related changes in expanded clonotypes. As age increased, observed TCR beta diversity per million T cells dropped in a roughly linear way, and a significant reduction was already evident by age 40. Compared with the aged group, the long-lived group had more naive CD4+ T cells, fewer expanded clones and increased TCR diversity, suggesting age selection. A strong correlation was found between observed TCR beta diversity and the percentage of naive T cells measured by flow cytometry. Bulk unsorted PBMC profiling prevented conclusive comparison of naive and antigen-experienced compartments.

Donors were a few dozen systemically healthy Caucasian individuals from Russia aged roughly 6 to 95 years. Each donor gave ten milliliters of peripheral blood, collected into EDTA-treated Vacutainer tubes. PBMCs were isolated by Ficoll-Paque density-gradient centrifugation, with at least 6.5 million obtained per sample. Trizol reagent was used to extract total RNA from the PBMCs, yielding at least 5 micrograms per sample. Naive CD45RAhigh/CD27high T cell percentages were measured by flow cytometry on a PBMC aliquot from every donor. Taken from cysteine to phenylalanine, the CDR3 has 16 residues. Here the CDR3 DNA is all that survives: 48 bases in frame from base 1.

The sequence derives from a middle-aged woman in good health. The sequenced sample was blood. The chain couples TRBV21-1 to TRBJ2-1; TRBD1, the D gene given by the table, was not confirmed from the DNA. Judging by the DNA end, TRBJ2-7 fits better; the J call may be wrong. TRBV21-1 is a recognized pseudogene. The CDR3 region has the sequence CASSNGPGQSYNEQYF. The sequence in DNA is TGTGCCAGCAGCAATGGTCCGGGACAGTCCTACAATGAGCAGTACTTC.